The 10 T cell receptor beta chains in this list originate from one sample, sequenced in a study of CD8 T cells in ankylosing spondylitis. Via MiXCR, TCRdb re-called the 5' RACE reads, giving one row per CDR3 protein. The data hold a few hundred thousand distinct CDR3 sequences, with 15% to 20% observed a single time. The sequencing sample was made of blood, either unsorted or a sorted T cell fraction (not recorded which). The receptors stem from a male donor with ankylosing spondylitis or in good health (not recorded which).

In this sample, this clonotype turned up a few times. The chain is built from TRBV12-3 or TRBV12-4 and TRBJ2-3; D remains ambiguous. V shed 0 bases and J shed 4 bases, with 5 bases lying between them. This CDR3 contains 13 residues. This CDR3 reads CASSLAKSDTQYF. The DNA of the CDR3 is TGTGCCAGCAGTTTAGCGAAGTCAGATACGCAGTATTTT.

The V call is TRBV27, the J call TRBJ2-7, with 7 bases matching TRBD2. V was clipped by 2 bases and J by 3 bases; unmatched bases: 4. Germline V gene lookup returns CDR1 MNHEY and CDR2 SMNVEV (reference sequence). This CDR3 spans 14 amino acids. The CDR3 sequence: CASSLGAGDYEQYF. CDR3 sequence (DNA): TGTGCCAGCAGTTTAGGGGCGGGAGACTACGAGCAGTACTTC.

This rearrangement joins TRBV7-8 to TRBJ2-7; D gene ambiguous. Deletions cut 1 base from V and 4 bases from J, with 20 bases between. Per germline, CDR1 SGHVS and CDR2 FQNEAQ. The CDR3 runs to 17 residues. The CDR3 nucleotides are TGTGCCAGCAGCTTAGATCCAGGCCCTAGGCCCTTTTACGAGCAGTACTTC. Translation gives CASSLDPGPRPFYEQYF.

A few counts support this clonotype. Here the CDR3 DNA reads TGTGCCAGCAGCTCCGTCCCGGGACAGGGGATTAGCTCCTACGAGCAGTACTTC. As protein: CASSSVPGQGISSYEQYF. V and J are TRBV7-6 and TRBJ2-7; 10 bases agree with TRBD1. The junction had 12 bases not matched to a gene; V was cut back by 4 bases and J by 0 bases. CDR1 and CDR2 from the germline V gene are SGHVS and FNYEAQ. The CDR3 extends over 18 amino acids.

The chain employs TRBV7-2 and TRBJ2-1; TRBD1 agrees at 12 bases. The trim removed 6 bases at V and 6 bases at J, leaving 6 bases unmatched. The CDR3 loop spans 15 amino acids. The germline V gene encodes CDR1 SGHTA and CDR2 FQGNSA. The CDR3: CASSWGTGGANEQFF. The DNA of the CDR3 is TGTGCCAGCAGTTGGGGGACAGGGGGCGCCAATGAGCAGTTCTTC.

This clonotype appeared a few times. This rearrangement joins TRBV5-5 to TRBJ2-3; possibly TRBD2 for D (5 bases). From germline, CDR1 is SGHKS and CDR2 YYEKEE (reference sequence). The CDR3 spans 13 residues. Between the trimmed V and J ends, which lost 4 bases and 8 bases, there was a span of 14 bases. CDR3 protein: CASSLGSAVTQYF. The CDR3 DNA sequence: TGTGCCAGCAGCCTTGGGAGTGCGGTTACGCAGTATTTT. The whole variable domain, filled in from reference TRBV5-5 and TRBJ2-3, reads DAGVTQSPTHLIKTRGQQVTLRCSPISGHKSVSWYQQVLGQGPQFIFQYYEKEERGRGNFPDRFSARQFPNYSSELNVNALLLGDSALYLCASSLGSAVTQYFGPGTRLTVL.

This clonotype turned up a few times. This sequence joins TRBV28 and TRBJ2-7, with D maybe TRBD2 (6 bases). The CDR3 extends over 12 amino acids. The V gene's germline CDR1 is MDHEN and CDR2 SYDVKM. The ends were cut back, 4 bases at V and 5 bases at J, with 9 bases in the middle. The CDR3 is CASSWTINEQYF. The DNA for the CDR3 is TGTGCCAGCAGTTGGACTATCAACGAGCAGTACTTC. Supplemented by reference TRBV28 and TRBJ2-7, the full variable domain reads DVKVTQSSRYLVKRTGEKVFLECVQDMDHENMFWYRQDPGLGLRLIYFSYDVKMKEKGDIPEGYSVSREKKERFSLILESASTNQTSMYLCASSWTINEQYFGPGTRLTVT.

The rearrangement links TRBV9 to TRBJ2-4; D remains ambiguous. CDR1 and CDR2 from the germline V gene are SGDLS and YYNGEE. The CDR3 is made up of 12 amino acids. The ends were cut back, 4 bases at V and 8 bases at J, with 10 bases in the middle. The DNA of the CDR3 is TGTGCCAGCAGCCCGAGCGTGGACATTCAGTACTTC. Its translation: CASSPSVDIQYF.

This clonotype showed up just a few times. The CDR3 nucleotides are TGTGCCAGCAGCGTAGGCGGGAGCGTCACCGGGGAGCTGTTTTTT. Translating it yields CASSVGGSVTGELFF. The chain uses TRBV9 and TRBJ2-2, with 7 bases lining up with TRBD2. The CDR3 runs 15 residues. The V gene's germline CDR1 is SGDLS and CDR2 YYNGEE. V trimming: 0 bases; J trimming: 4 bases; junction bases outside the gene matches: 3.

This clonotype was detected many times. This chain links TRBV6-1 with TRBJ2-3; D perhaps matches TRBD1 (6 bases). The germline gives CDR1 MNHNS, CDR2 SASEGT. The CDR3 extends over 14 amino acids. Trimming took off 6 bases at V and 4 bases at J, with 14 bases between the two ends. The CDR3 spells CASSSRGGADTQYF. The CDR3 DNA sequence: TGTGCCAGCAGCTCCAGGGGTGGGGCAGATACGCAGTATTTT.